This paragraph reports one T cell receptor beta chain. The antigen is undetermined. Time point of the sample: newly diagnosed, previously untreated cHL patient sample. Newly diagnosed classical Hodgkin lymphoma PBMCs, still untreated, provided the comparison samples. This record belongs to a study of PD-1 blockade in classical Hodgkin lymphoma. Whole-study findings and limits: Newly diagnosed patients were reported to start with lower TCR diversity than healthy donors. With respect to the repertoire differences, their causes, possibly disease activity or prior therapy, remain undefined.

Trimming pared 2 bases from V and 2 bases from J, leaving 18 bases between. The CDR3 runs to 17 residues. CDR1 is SGHAT, CDR2 FQNNGV, per germline. Produced via immunoSEQ multiplex PCR; TCRdb's table is partial and in-frame only. The sample includes some 26,000 clones, 85% to 95% of them seen just once. Sequences were obtained from peripheral blood mononuclear cells (PBMCs). The rearrangement uses TRBV11-2 and TRBJ2-5, with D perhaps matching TRBD1 or TRBD2 (5 bases each). The source is a human donor with classical Hodgkin lymphoma. The CDR3 is CASSLLSGTTLQETQYF. CDR3 DNA sequence: TGTGCCAGCAGCTTATTGTCGGGGACCACGCTACAAGAGACCCAGTACTTC.